This T cell receptor (beta chain) originates from a study of breast tumors, draining lymph nodes, adjacent tissues. The lymph nodes were axillary draining lymph nodes from breast cancer patients. This clonotype was counted only a few times. The CDR3 runs to 14 residues. CDR1 LGHDT and CDR2 YNNKEL come from the germline V gene (reference sequence). The V end lost 2 bases, the J end lost 2 bases, and 8 bases lay between the germline ends. A single record per CDR3 protein comes from TCRdb applying MiXCR to the multiplex PCR reads. This sample has approximately 190,000 distinct CDR3 sequences, with around a third found just once.

The material sequenced was axillary lymph node tissue. The receptor comes from a female donor with breast cancer. Some clones in this sample may be carry-over from other donors' samples. This chain connects TRBV3-1 to TRBJ2-3; maybe TRBD2 (5 bases). CDR3: CASSQSRATDTQYF. For the CDR3, the DNA is TGTGCCAGCAGCCAATCGCGGGCCACAGATACGCAGTATTTT.